This TCR beta chain was identified in a study of T cells in Graves' hyperthyroidism and ophthalmopathy. This clonotype was seen many times. The CDR3 is made up of 17 amino acids. After removal of 1 base from V and 1 base from J, the junction contained 8 bases not matched to a gene. Germline V lookup: CDR1 MNHEY, CDR2 SVGAGI. Amplification yielded TCR beta CDR3 regions, with RNA transcripts as the source. The primer set for the first-round RT-PCR of the TCR CDR3 was HTBI. TCRdb reprocessed the multiplex PCR reads via MiXCR and lists one record per CDR3 protein. This sample has fewer than 650,000 distinct CDR3 sequences; 13% to 15% occur once, and the top ten carry roughly 6.9%.

This sequence originates from a woman aged 18-29 years with Graves' ophthalmopathy. Specimen: blood. The V gene is TRBV6-5, the J gene TRBJ2-3; 7 bases agree with TRBD2. The CDR3 reads CASSYYGRAGRTDTQYF. In DNA, the CDR3 is TGTGCCAGCAGTTACTACGGGCGAGCGGGGCGCACAGATACGCAGTATTTT.